This entry features one TCR beta chain sequence. This entry comes from a study of shared T cell receptors in the human thymus. In germline, CDR1 is SGHVS, CDR2 FNYEAQ. The CDR3 is made up of 14 amino acids. Germline trimming cut 5 bases from V and 6 bases from J; bases unmatched to any gene: 7. Profiling relied on immunoSEQ multiplex PCR, and the TCRdb table lists in-frame clones only, not all of them. The repertoire holds hundreds of thousands of clones, more than 70% seen once, with roughly 0.0089% in the top ten. A further study also used this sample, focusing on human thymus T cells. That source notes: In corrective heart surgery, resections were taken, and these provided the thymus tissue. Related research described thymic repertoires that were highly overlapping among unrelated individuals.

This receptor was taken from a boy less than two years old with a congenital heart defect. The genes are TRBV7-6 and TRBJ1-5; TRBD1 aligns across 7 bases. Sequenced: thymocytes. CDR3 sequence: CASSPTGASQPQHF. The CDR3 coding sequence is TGTGCCAGCAGCCCAACAGGGGCATCTCAGCCCCAGCATTTT.